The 27 T cell receptor beta chains presented below share a single source sample, sequenced in a study of blood T cell repertoires in COVID-19. Clones were read by immunoSEQ multiplex PCR, and TCRdb kept only the in-frame ones, dropping some. The sample includes under 150,000 clones, roughly 80% of them seen just once. Material for sequencing was peripheral blood. All receptors derive from a young man with acute or convalescent COVID-19.

This chain links TRBV7-6 with TRBJ1-3, with D perhaps TRBD1 (6 bases). The CDR3 loop spans 15 amino acids. V gave up 2 bases and J gave up 4 bases, with 12 bases separating them. The germline V gene encodes CDR1 SGHVS and CDR2 FNYEAQ. Here the CDR3 DNA reads TGTGCCAGCAGCTTACCTGGGGGCAGGGGAAACACCATATATTTT. Its translation is CASSLPGGRGNTIYF.

The rearrangement joins TRBV6-5 to TRBJ1-2; TRBD1 agrees at 11 bases. The germline gives CDR1 MNHEY, CDR2 SVGAGI. The ends lost 3 bases at V and 4 bases at J; junction bases unmatched: 4. This CDR3 has 15 amino acids. CDR3 sequence: CASSYGQGAGYGYTF. DNA of the CDR3: TGTGCCAGCAGTTATGGACAGGGGGCCGGCTATGGCTACACCTTC.

This chain connects TRBV30 to TRBJ2-1, with 10 bases aligning to TRBD2. The CDR3 covers 17 residues. After removal of 3 bases from V and 12 bases from J, the junction contained 20 bases not matched to a gene. The germline CDR1 and CDR2 sequences are GTSNPN and SVGIG (reference sequence). The CDR3 DNA reads TGTGCCTGGAGGGCAGCCCAAAGCGGGAGGGTTTTGTCCCGGCAGTTCTTC. It yields the protein CAWRAAQSGRVLSRQFF.

V and J are TRBV11-2 and TRBJ2-3, with 11 bases aligning to TRBD2. Germline trimming cut 2 bases from V and 3 bases from J; bases unmatched to any gene: 7. The V gene's germline CDR1 is SGHAT and CDR2 FQNNGV. This CDR3 has 17 amino acids. The CDR3 is CASSLQPGLADTDTQYF. As DNA, the CDR3 is TGTGCCAGCAGCTTACAACCGGGACTAGCGGATACAGATACGCAGTATTTT. The full variable domain, rest sourced from reference TRBV11-2 and TRBJ2-3, is EAGVAQSPRYKIIEKRQSVAFWCNPISGHATLYWYQQILGQGPKLLIQFQNNGVVDDSQLPKDRFSAERLKGVDSTLKIQPAKLEDSAVYLCASSLQPGLADTDTQYFGPGTRLTVL.

This clone was detected a few times. V is TRBV29-1 and J is TRBJ1-1, with D perhaps matching TRBD1 (6 bases). Trimming cost V 4 bases and J 0 bases, with 12 bases left between them. The CDR3 length is 14 residues. Per germline, CDR1 SQVTM and CDR2 ANQGSEA. The CDR3 spells CSVGGQFMNTEAFF. CDR3 nucleotide sequence: TGCAGCGTTGGAGGACAGTTCATGAACACTGAAGCTTTCTTT.

The genes are TRBV5-1 and TRBJ2-1; 7 bases are a match to TRBD1. Trimming at V came to 4 bases and at J to 1 base, leaving 5 bases not matched to a gene. The germline gives CDR1 SGHRS, CDR2 YFSETQ. The length of the CDR3 is 15 residues. Here the CDR3 reads CASSEGAGSYNEQFF. The DNA of the CDR3 is TGCGCCAGCAGCGAGGGGGCCGGGTCCTACAATGAGCAGTTCTTC.

This clone was counted a few times. The chain uses TRBV5-1 and TRBJ1-2, with 9 bases aligning to TRBD1. The ends lost 4 bases at V and 0 bases at J; junction bases unmatched: 10. In germline, CDR1 is SGHRS, CDR2 YFSETQ. This CDR3 is built from 17 residues. For the CDR3, the DNA is TGCGCCAGCAGCGTCTGGACAGGGGCCCACCCTAACTATGGCTACACCTTC. Translation gives CASSVWTGAHPNYGYTF. The full variable domain, with the rest looked up from reference TRBV5-1 and TRBJ1-2, is KAGVTQTPRYLIKTRGQQVTLSCSPISGHRSVSWYQQTPGQGLQFLFEYFSETQRNKGNFPGRFSGRQFSNSRSEMNVSTLELGDSALYLCASSVWTGAHPNYGYTFGSGTRLTVV.

This rearrangement joins TRBV23-1 to TRBJ1-5; tentative D call: TRBD1 (5 bases). TRBV23-1 carries the ORF label, with uncertain function. The CDR3 has 17 residues. Trimming removed 0 bases at V and 0 bases at J, with 12 bases between. The CDR3 spells CASSQSRFGASNQPQHF. The CDR3 nucleotides are TGCGCCAGCAGTCAATCGAGGTTTGGGGCTAGCAATCAGCCCCAGCATTTT.

This clone has only one observation. V gene TRBV27 combines with J gene TRBJ2-4; no definite D call. The CDR3 has 14 amino acids. Germline V gene sequence: CDR1 MNHEY, CDR2 SMNVEV (reference sequence). With 5 bases removed from V and 0 bases from J, the gap between germline ends came to 8 bases. The CDR3 loop is CASSPTLAKNIQYF. CDR3 DNA sequence: TGTGCCAGCAGTCCCACATTAGCCAAAAACATTCAGTACTTC.

The rearrangement joins TRBV4-1 to TRBJ1-5; TRBD1 matches at 10 bases. Looked up from germline, CDR1 is MGHRA and CDR2 is YSYEKL. Trimming cost V 1 base and J 7 bases; bases outside gene matches: 4. The CDR3 contains 15 residues. CDR3 in amino acids: CASSQVGQGSQPQHF. The CDR3 region has the DNA TGCGCCAGCAGCCAAGTGGGACAGGGGAGCCAGCCCCAGCATTTT.

This clone was seen many times. This chain links TRBV3-1 (or the pseudogene TRBV3-2) with TRBJ2-3; 10 positions agree with TRBD2. Looked up from germline, CDR1 is LGHDT and CDR2 is YNNKEL (reference sequence). The V segment lost 1 base and the J segment 0 bases; nucleotides outside the gene matches: 7. CDR3 size: 18 residues. The CDR3 region has the DNA TGTGCCAGCAGCCAAGGGCTAGCGGGAGCCGTCAGCACAGATACGCAGTATTTT. Translating gives CASSQGLAGAVSTDTQYF.

CDR3 bases: TGCGCCAGCAGCCAAGATAAGACGGACAGGGACTACGAGCAGTACTTC. Encoded protein: CASSQDKTDRDYEQYF. The rearrangement links TRBV4-1 to TRBJ2-7, with 8 bases identical to TRBD1. The CDR3 consists of 16 residues. Germline assignment: CDR1 MGHRA and CDR2 YSYEKL. V gave up 0 bases and J gave up 3 bases; unmatched junction bases: 7.

V usage is TRBV11-1 and J usage is TRBJ2-1; 9 nucleotides agree with TRBD2. J gave up 4 bases and V 2 bases, and 6 bases lay outside the gene matches. Germline assignment: CDR1 SGHAT and CDR2 FQDESV (reference sequence). This CDR3 has 16 amino acids. CDR3 DNA: TGTGCCAGCAGCTTACAAGGACTAGCGAAGTACAATGAGCAGTTCTTC. Its translation: CASSLQGLAKYNEQFF. The complete variable domain, with remaining parts taken from reference TRBV11-1 and TRBJ2-1, reads EAEVAQSPRYKITEKSQAVAFWCDPISGHATLYWYRQILGQGPELLVQFQDESVVDDSQLPKDRFSAERLKGVDSTLKIQPAELGDSAMYLCASSLQGLAKYNEQFFGPGTRLTVL.

As concerns this clone: An end of the junction does not agree with germline; a read error may underlie this. This same CDR3 is encoded by further DNA sequences in the sample. The chain uses TRBV7-2 and TRBJ1-1; D gene uncertain. CDR3 length: 15 amino acids. Germline V lookup: CDR1 SGHTA, CDR2 FQGNSA. Here the CDR3 DNA reads TGTGCCAGTAGCTTAAATCCGGAGACGAACACTGAAGCTTTCTTT. Its translation: CASSLNPETNTEAFF.

The V call is TRBV5-4, the J call TRBJ1-1; no firm D call. Deletions cut 0 bases from V and 5 bases from J, with 11 bases between. The germline V gene encodes CDR1 SGHNT and CDR2 YYREEE (reference sequence). This CDR3 has 14 amino acids. The CDR3 sequence is CASSLAGSGTEAFF. The CDR3 coding sequence is TGTGCCAGCAGCTTGGCCGGGTCGGGGACTGAAGCTTTCTTT.

The rearrangement uses TRBV7-2 and TRBJ2-1; D is undetermined. V was trimmed by 3 bases and J by 0 bases, leaving 9 bases between them. The CDR3 has 15 amino acids. Germline lookup yields CDR1 SGHTA and CDR2 FQGNSA. CDR3: CASSLVGDSYNEQFF. CDR3 bases: TGTGCCAGCAGCTTGGTCGGAGACTCCTACAATGAGCAGTTCTTC.

The rearrangement links TRBV3-1 (or the pseudogene TRBV3-2) to TRBJ1-2, with a possible D match to TRBD1 (5 bases). This CDR3 region has 16 residues. V dropped 2 bases and J dropped 3 bases, with 16 bases sitting between them. CDR1 is LGHDT, CDR2 YNNKEL, per germline (reference sequence). Here the CDR3 DNA reads TGTGCCAGCAGCCAATTATCTGTGGGGGGGTACTATGGCTACACCTTC. Translation: CASSQLSVGGYYGYTF.

The rearrangement links TRBV27 to TRBJ2-1; D perhaps matches TRBD2 (6 bases). With 4 bases removed from V and 8 bases from J, the gap between germline ends came to 18 bases. The CDR3 spans 15 residues. The germline V gene encodes CDR1 MNHEY and CDR2 SMNVEV (reference sequence). CDR3 nucleotide sequence: TGTGCCAGCAGTTCCCGACTAGGGCTGAGCTATGAGCAGTTCTTC. Residues: CASSSRLGLSYEQFF.

In regard to this clone: The junction does not match germline at one end; this may be a read error. This chain uses TRBV14 with TRBJ1-1; 7 positions match TRBD1. CDR3 length equals 12 residues. Per the germline V gene, CDR1 is SGHDN and CDR2 is FVKESK. In DNA, the CDR3 is TGTGCCAGCAGCAAAGAGGGGGCGCGAGCTTTCTTT. Translated, it gives CASSKEGARAFF.

The V and J genes are TRBV7-8 and TRBJ1-5; 8 nucleotides line up with TRBD1. The junction had 5 bases not matched to a gene; V was cut back by 1 base and J by 6 bases. This CDR3 has 15 amino acids. CDR1 is SGHVS, CDR2 FQNEAQ, per germline. This chain's CDR3 is CASSLGFQGAQPQHF. The CDR3 DNA reads TGTGCCAGCAGCTTAGGTTTCCAGGGGGCTCAGCCCCAGCATTTT.

The table lists this clone with a few counts. The chain links TRBV3-1 (or the pseudogene TRBV3-2) to TRBJ1-1; D is unresolved. CDR1 and CDR2 (germline): LGHDT, YNNKEL (reference sequence). V lost 4 bases and J lost 5, with 14 bases in between. This CDR3 has 14 residues. DNA for the CDR3: TGTGCCAGCAGCCCTCCTCGTCGGGAGACTGAAGCTTTCTTT. Its translation is CASSPPRRETEAFF.

This rearrangement joins TRBV27 to TRBJ2-7, with 9 nucleotides matching TRBD2. Losses at the gene ends were 6 bases for V and 4 bases for J; bases not matched to a gene: 7. CDR3 length: 14 amino acids. Germline loops: CDR1 MNHEY, CDR2 SMNVEV (reference sequence). CDR3 nucleotide sequence: TGTGCCAGCAGCGCGGGGGGGTTCAGGTACGAGCAGTACTTC. It translates to CASSAGGFRYEQYF.

This clone was detected once. The CDR3 region is CASSGGGLYNEQFF. The DNA of the CDR3 is TGTGCCAGCAGTGGCGGGGGCCTTTACAATGAGCAGTTCTTC. The V and J genes are TRBV6-2 or TRBV6-3 and TRBJ2-1; D possibly corresponds to TRBD2 (7 bases). The CDR3 contains 14 residues. Germline V gene sequence: CDR1 MNHEY, CDR2 SVGEGT. V lost 5 bases and J lost 4, with 12 bases in between.

The chain uses TRBV5-1 and TRBJ2-3, with a possible D match to TRBD2 (5 bases). Per the germline V gene, CDR1 is SGHRS and CDR2 is YFSETQ. The V end lost 7 bases, the J end lost 5 bases, and 14 bases lay between the germline ends. The CDR3 runs to 13 residues. The CDR3 loop is CASQSSEGDTQYF. CDR3 DNA sequence: TGCGCCAGCCAGTCTTCCGAGGGAGATACGCAGTATTTT.

In DNA, the CDR3 is TGTGCCAGCCGGTCCCATTTTATAAGCCAAGAGACCCAGTACTTC. Amino acids: CASRSHFISQETQYF. This rearrangement joins TRBV6-5 to TRBJ2-5, with D hard to call. Germline-derived CDR1 and CDR2 are MNHEY and SVGAGI. The germline V and J ends were trimmed by 8 bases and 1 base, with 17 bases remaining between them. This CDR3 is built from 15 residues.

This chain links TRBV7-2 with TRBJ1-2, with 10 bases matching TRBD1. Germline loops: CDR1 SGHTA, CDR2 FQGNSA. The CDR3 is 15 amino acids. J lost 4 bases, V lost 5 bases, and 7 bases had no gene match. CDR3 protein: CASSPGQGTSYGYTF. In DNA form, the CDR3 reads TGTGCCAGCAGCCCGGGACAGGGGACCTCCTATGGCTACACCTTC.

The V and J genes are TRBV7-2 and TRBJ2-4; TRBD2 is a possible D gene (6 bases). Looked up from germline, CDR1 is SGHTA and CDR2 is FQGNSA. The CDR3 has 17 amino acids. V dropped 5 bases and J dropped 0 bases, with 17 bases sitting between them. The CDR3 loop reads CASSQWAGGVAKNIQYF. The CDR3 DNA reads TGTGCCAGCAGCCAGTGGGCGGGCGGGGTAGCCAAAAACATTCAGTACTTC.